This T cell receptor (beta chain) derives from a study of multiple sclerosis patients with progressive multifocal leukoencephalopathy. About this clone: What it binds is not known.

Points from the study as a whole: PML-onset expanded TRB clones were detectable before and during natalizumab therapy.

The germline CDR1 and CDR2 sequences are SNHLY and FYNNEI. The V and J ends lost 5 bases and 1 base respectively, with 12 bases between them. The CDR3 covers 14 residues. Specified time point: less than 15 months of natalizumab therapy. Samples T1 and T2 were drawn at 6 and 12 months of therapy, respectively. Spiked into each PCR were synthetic inline TR CDR3 controls of all V-J pairings. Method: immunoSEQ multiplex PCR; TCRdb's copy keeps in-frame clones and lacks some. The data contain 25,000 or so clones, around 93% of them singletons. This clonotype was sampled from a man younger than 45 with multiple sclerosis. The specimen was PBMCs, collected from a patient treated with natalizumab. V gene TRBV2 combines with J gene TRBJ2-7, with D tentatively TRBD1 (5 bases). CDR3 amino acids: CASSKNPGSYEQYF. In DNA, the CDR3 is TGTGCCAGCAGTAAGAATCCAGGGTCCTACGAGCAGTACTTC. The complete variable domain, with remaining parts taken from reference TRBV2 and TRBJ2-7, reads EPEVTQTPSHQVTQMGQEVILRCVPISNHLYFYWYRQILGQKVEFLVSFYNNEISEKSEIFDDQFSVERPDGSNFTLKIRSTKLEDSAMYFCASSKNPGSYEQYFGPGTRLTVT.